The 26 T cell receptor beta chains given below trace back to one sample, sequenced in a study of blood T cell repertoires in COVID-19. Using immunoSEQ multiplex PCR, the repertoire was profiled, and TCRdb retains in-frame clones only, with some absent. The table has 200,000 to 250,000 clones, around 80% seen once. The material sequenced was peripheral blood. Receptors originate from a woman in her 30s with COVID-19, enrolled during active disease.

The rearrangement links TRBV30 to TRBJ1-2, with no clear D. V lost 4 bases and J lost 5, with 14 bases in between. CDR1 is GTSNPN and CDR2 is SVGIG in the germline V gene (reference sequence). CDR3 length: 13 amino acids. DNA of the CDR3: TGTGCCTGGACCCGAGACAATGGATATGGCTACACCTTC. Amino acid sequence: CAWTRDNGYGYTF.

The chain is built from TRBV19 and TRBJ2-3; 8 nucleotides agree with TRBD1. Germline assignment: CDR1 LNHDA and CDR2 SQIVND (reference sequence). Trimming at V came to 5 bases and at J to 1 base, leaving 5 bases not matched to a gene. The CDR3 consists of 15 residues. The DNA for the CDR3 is TGTGCCAGTAGTCTCCCGACAGGGGGCACAGATACGCAGTATTTT. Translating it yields CASSLPTGGTDTQYF.

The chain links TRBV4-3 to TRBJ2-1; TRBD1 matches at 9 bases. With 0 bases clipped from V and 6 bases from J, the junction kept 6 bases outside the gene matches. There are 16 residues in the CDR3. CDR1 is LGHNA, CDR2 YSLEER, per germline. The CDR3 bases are TGCGCCAGCAGCCAAGAAGGGACAGGGAGGCTCAATGAGCAGTTCTTC. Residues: CASSQEGTGRLNEQFF.

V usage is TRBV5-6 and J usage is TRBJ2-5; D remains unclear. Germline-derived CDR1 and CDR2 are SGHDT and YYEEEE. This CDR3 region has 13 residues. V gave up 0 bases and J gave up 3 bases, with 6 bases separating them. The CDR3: CASSLDPEETQYF. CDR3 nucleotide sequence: TGTGCCAGCAGCTTGGATCCCGAAGAGACCCAGTACTTC. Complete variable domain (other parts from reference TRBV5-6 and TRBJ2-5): DAGVTQSPTHLIKTRGQQVTLRCSPKSGHDTVSWYQQALGQGPQFIFQYYEEEERQRGNFPDRFSGHQFPNYSSELNVNALLLGDSALYLCASSLDPEETQYFGPGTRLLVL.

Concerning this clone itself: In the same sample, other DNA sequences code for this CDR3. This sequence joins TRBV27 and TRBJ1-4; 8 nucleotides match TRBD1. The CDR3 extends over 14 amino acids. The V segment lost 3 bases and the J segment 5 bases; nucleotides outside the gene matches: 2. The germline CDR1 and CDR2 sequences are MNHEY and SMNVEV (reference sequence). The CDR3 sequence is CASSLNRGNEKLFF. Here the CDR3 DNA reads TGTGCCAGCAGTTTGAACAGGGGGAATGAAAAACTGTTTTTT.

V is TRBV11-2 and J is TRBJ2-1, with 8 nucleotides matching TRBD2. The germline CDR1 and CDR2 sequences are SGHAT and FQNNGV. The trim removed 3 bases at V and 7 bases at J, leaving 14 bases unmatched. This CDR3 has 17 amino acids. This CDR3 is CASSFKRSAGGGNEQFF. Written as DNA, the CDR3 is TGTGCCAGCAGCTTCAAGAGATCTGCGGGGGGAGGGAATGAGCAGTTCTTC.

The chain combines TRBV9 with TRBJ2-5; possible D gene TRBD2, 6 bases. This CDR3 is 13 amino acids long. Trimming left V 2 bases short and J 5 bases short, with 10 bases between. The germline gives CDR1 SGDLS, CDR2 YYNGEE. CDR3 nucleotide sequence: TGTGCCAGCAGCGTTAGGGAGGACGAGACCCAGTACTTC. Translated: CASSVREDETQYF.

CDR3 residues: CASSLDLAGGPSSTDTQYF. DNA of the CDR3: TGTGCCAGCAGCTTGGACCTAGCGGGGGGACCCTCTAGCACAGATACGCAGTATTTT. V usage is TRBV5-4 and J usage is TRBJ2-3, with 11 nucleotides matching TRBD2. The CDR3 length is 19 residues. J lost 0 bases, V lost 0 bases, and 9 bases had no gene match. CDR1 and CDR2 from the germline V gene are SGHNT and YYREEE (reference sequence).

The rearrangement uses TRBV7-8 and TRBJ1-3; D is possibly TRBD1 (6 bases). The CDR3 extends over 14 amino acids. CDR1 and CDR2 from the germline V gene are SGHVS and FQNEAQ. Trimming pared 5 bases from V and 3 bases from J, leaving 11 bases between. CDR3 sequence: CASSNQGFGNTIYF. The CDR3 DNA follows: TGTGCCAGCAGCAATCAGGGGTTTGGAAACACCATATATTTT.

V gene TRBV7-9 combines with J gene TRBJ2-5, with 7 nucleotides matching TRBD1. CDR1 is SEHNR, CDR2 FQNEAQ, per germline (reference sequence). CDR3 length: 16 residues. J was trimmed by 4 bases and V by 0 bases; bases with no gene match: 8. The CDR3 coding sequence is TGTGCCAGCAGCTTAGCGCTAAAGGGGGCAGGAGAGACCCAGTACTTC. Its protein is CASSLALKGAGETQYF.

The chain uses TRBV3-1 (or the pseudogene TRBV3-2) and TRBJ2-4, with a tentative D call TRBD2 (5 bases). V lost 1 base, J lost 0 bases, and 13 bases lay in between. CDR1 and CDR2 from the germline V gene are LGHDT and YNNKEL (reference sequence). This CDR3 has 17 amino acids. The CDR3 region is CASSQVFRELAKNIQYF. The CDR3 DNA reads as TGTGCCAGCAGCCAAGTTTTCCGGGAACTAGCCAAAAACATTCAGTACTTC.

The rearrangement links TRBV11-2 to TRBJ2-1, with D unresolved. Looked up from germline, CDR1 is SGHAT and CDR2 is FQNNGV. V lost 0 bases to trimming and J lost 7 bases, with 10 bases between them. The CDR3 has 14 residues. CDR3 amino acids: CASSLDNPQNEQFF. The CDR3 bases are TGTGCCAGCAGCTTAGACAACCCTCAGAATGAGCAGTTCTTC.

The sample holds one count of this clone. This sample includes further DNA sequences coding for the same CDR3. The CDR3 bases are TGCAGCGTTGGGCCAGGGAATGAGCAGTTCTTC. It specifies CSVGPGNEQFF. This chain links TRBV29-1 with TRBJ2-1; maybe TRBD1 (5 bases). Trimming removed 4 bases at V and 7 bases at J, with 8 bases between. The CDR3 runs to 11 residues. In germline, CDR1 is SQVTM, CDR2 ANQGSEA.

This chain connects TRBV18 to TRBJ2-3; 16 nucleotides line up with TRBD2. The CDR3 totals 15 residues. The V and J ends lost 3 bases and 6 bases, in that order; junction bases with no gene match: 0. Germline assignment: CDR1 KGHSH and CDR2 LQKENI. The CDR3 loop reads CASSPGLAGGDTQYF. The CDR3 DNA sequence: TGTGCCAGCTCACCGGGACTAGCGGGAGGGGATACGCAGTATTTT.

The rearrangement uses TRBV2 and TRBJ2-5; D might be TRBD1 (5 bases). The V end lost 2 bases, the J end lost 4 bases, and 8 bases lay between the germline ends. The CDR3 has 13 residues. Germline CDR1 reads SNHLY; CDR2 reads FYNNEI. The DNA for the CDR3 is TGTGCCAGCAGTGAACCAGGGCCAGAGACCCAGTACTTC. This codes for CASSEPGPETQYF.

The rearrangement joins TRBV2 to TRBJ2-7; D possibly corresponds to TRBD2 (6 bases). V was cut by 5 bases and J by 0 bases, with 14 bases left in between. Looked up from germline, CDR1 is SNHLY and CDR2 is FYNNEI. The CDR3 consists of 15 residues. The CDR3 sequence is CASSRDFENSYEQYF. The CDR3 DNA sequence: TGTGCCAGCAGTCGGGACTTCGAAAACTCCTACGAGCAGTACTTC.

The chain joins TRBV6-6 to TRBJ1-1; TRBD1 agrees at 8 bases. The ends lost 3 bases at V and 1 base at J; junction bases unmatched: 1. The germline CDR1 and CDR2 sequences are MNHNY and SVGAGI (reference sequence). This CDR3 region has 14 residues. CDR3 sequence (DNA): TGTGCCAGCAGTTATGGGACAGGGAACACTGAAGCTTTCTTT. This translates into CASSYGTGNTEAFF.

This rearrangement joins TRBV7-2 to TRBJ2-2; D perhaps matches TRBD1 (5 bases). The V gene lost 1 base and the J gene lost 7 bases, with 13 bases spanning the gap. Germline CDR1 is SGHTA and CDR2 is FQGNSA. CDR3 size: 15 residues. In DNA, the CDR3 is TGTGCCAGCAGCTTAGTCTCAGGGCAGGGCGGGGAGCTGTTTTTT. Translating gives CASSLVSGQGGELFF.

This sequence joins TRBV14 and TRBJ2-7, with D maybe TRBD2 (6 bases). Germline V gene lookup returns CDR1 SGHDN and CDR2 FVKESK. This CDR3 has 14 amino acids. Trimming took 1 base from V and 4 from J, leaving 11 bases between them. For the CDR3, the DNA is TGTGCCAGCAGCCAAGTTTGGGGAGGTTACGAGCAGTACTTC. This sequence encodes CASSQVWGGYEQYF.

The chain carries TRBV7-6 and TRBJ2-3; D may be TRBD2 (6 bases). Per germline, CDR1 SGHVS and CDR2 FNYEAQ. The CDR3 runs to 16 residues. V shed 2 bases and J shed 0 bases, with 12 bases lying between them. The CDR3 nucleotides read TGTGCCAGCAGCTTAACAGCGGGTTCTAGCACAGATACGCAGTATTTT. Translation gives CASSLTAGSSTDTQYF.

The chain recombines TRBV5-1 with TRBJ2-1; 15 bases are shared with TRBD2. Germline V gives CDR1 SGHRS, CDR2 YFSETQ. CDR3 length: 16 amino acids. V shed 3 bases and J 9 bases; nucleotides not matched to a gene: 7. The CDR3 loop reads CASSWTSGRARGEQFF. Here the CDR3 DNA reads TGCGCCAGCAGCTGGACTAGCGGGAGGGCCAGGGGTGAGCAGTTCTTC.

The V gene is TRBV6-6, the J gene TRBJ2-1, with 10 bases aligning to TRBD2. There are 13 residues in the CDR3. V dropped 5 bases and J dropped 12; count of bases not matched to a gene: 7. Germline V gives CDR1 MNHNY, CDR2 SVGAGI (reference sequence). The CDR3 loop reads CASSPGLAEGQFF. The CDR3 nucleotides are TGTGCCAGCAGTCCTGGACTAGCGGAGGGGCAGTTCTTC.

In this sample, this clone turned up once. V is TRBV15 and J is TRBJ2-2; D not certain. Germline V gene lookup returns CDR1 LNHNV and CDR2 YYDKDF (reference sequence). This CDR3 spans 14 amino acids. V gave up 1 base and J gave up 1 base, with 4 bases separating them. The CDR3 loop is CATSRGRNTGELFF. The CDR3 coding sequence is TGTGCCACCAGCAGAGGCAGGAACACCGGGGAGCTGTTTTTT.

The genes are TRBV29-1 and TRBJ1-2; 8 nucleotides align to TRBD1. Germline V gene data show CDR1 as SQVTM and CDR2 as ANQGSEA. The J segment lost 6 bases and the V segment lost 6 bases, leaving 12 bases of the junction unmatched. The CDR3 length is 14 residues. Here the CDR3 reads CSVALRLTGDGYTF. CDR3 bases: TGCAGCGTCGCACTTAGGCTGACAGGGGATGGCTACACCTTC.

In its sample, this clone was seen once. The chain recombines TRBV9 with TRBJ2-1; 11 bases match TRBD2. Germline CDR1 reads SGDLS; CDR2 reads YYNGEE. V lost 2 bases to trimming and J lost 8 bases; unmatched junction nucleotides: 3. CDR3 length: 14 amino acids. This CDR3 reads CASSVWTSGHEQFF. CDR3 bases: TGTGCCAGCAGCGTTTGGACTAGCGGGCATGAGCAGTTCTTC.

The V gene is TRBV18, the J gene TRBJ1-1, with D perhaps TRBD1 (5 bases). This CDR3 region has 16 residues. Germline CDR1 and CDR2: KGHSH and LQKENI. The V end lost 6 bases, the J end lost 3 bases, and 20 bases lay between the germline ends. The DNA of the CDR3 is TGTGCCAGCTCTCTAATCCAGGGTGGAGAAGACACTGAAGCTTTCTTT. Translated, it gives CASSLIQGGEDTEAFF.